The rows below give T cell receptor beta chains drawn from one sample of a study of radiation and T cells in renal cell carcinoma. The data were produced by immunoSEQ multiplex PCR, yet TCRdb's version contains in-frame clones alone and is incomplete. Found here are 130,000 to 150,000 clones, 80% to 90% of them singletons; the top ten hold 15% to 20%. The sequencing here drew on blood, taken from a patient whose treatment included radiotherapy and nephrectomy. These receptors were obtained from a woman aged 45 to 65 with renal cell carcinoma. Both conserved end residues are part of each CDR3. The D gene is left open where the match is weak. Rows may omit the clone size; those that give it use once, few, many or a size class.

clone size	V gene	J gene	D gene	CDR3 length	CDR3 protein	CDR3 DNA
-	TRBV5-1	TRBJ2-3	TRBD2	18	CASSLARIAGGGGDTQYF	TGCGCCAGCAGCTTGGCCCGGATAGCGGGAGGTGGGGGAGATACGCAGTATTTT
-	TRBV10-3	TRBJ1-2	TRBD1	12	CAASPGTDGYTF	TGTGCCGCGAGCCCGGGGACAGATGGCTACACCTTC
-	TRBV7-6	TRBJ1-5	-	16	CASSLESAQGPQPQHF	TGTGCCAGCAGCTTAGAGTCTGCACAGGGCCCTCAGCCCCAGCATTTT
-	TRBV19	TRBJ2-5	-	13	CASSRGAGETQYF	TGTGCCAGTAGTAGGGGGGCCGGAGAGACCCAGTACTTC
-	TRBV15	TRBJ2-5	-	14	CATSRERTQETQYF	TGTGCCACCAGCAGAGAAAGAACCCAAGAGACCCAGTACTTC
-	TRBV6-5	TRBJ1-1	-	13	CASSSSLNTEAFF	TGTGCCAGCAGTTCCTCGTTGAACACTGAAGCTTTCTTT
-	TRBV2	TRBJ1-1	-	13	CASSGEGYTEAFF	TGTGCCAGCAGTGGTGAGGGCTACACTGAAGCTTTCTTT
-	TRBV27	TRBJ1-5	-	13	CASRGQNNQPQHF	TGTGCCAGCAGAGGGCAGAACAATCAGCCCCAGCATTTT
once	TRBV7-2	TRBJ2-6	-	15	CASSVGGWGANVLTF	TGTGCCAGCAGCGTTGGGGGATGGGGGGCCAACGTCCTGACTTTC
few	TRBV5-5	TRBJ1-1	-	14	CASSLASRGTEAFF	TGTGCCAGCAGCTTGGCCAGCAGGGGCACTGAAGCTTTCTTT
-	TRBV7-9	TRBJ2-5	-	16	CASSYSGTEYQETQYF	TGTGCCAGCAGCTACTCCGGGACCGAGTACCAAGAGACCCAGTACTTC
-	TRBV28	TRBJ1-4	-	13	CASSLAGDEKLFF	TGTGCCAGCAGTTTGGCAGGGGACGAAAAACTGTTTTTT
few	TRBV5-1	TRBJ1-1	-	15	CASSRGQNKNTEAFF	TGCGCCAGCAGCCGAGGACAAAACAAGAACACTGAAGCTTTCTTT
-	TRBV19	TRBJ2-1	TRBD2	15	CASSIGGGSYNEQFF	TGTGCCAGTAGTATCGGGGGGGGATCCTACAATGAGCAGTTCTTC
-	TRBV14	TRBJ1-2	-	15	CASSQEGARGYGYTF	TGTGCCAGCAGCCAAGAGGGGGCGCGGGGCTATGGCTACACCTTC
-	TRBV19	TRBJ2-5	-	14	CASSIGGRRETQYF	TGTGCCAGTAGTATAGGGGGCAGACGGGAGACCCAGTACTTC
-	TRBV4-3	TRBJ2-1	TRBD2	14	CASSHRGLGDEQFF	TGCGCCAGCAGCCACCGGGGACTAGGGGATGAGCAGTTCTTC
-	TRBV2	TRBJ1-1	TRBD1	16	CASSYPGQGAKPEAFF	TGTGCCAGCAGTTACCCGGGACAGGGGGCGAAACCCGAAGCTTTCTTT
-	TRBV6-5	TRBJ2-7	-	14	CASSLAEETYEQYF	TGTGCCAGCAGCTTAGCGGAAGAGACCTACGAGCAGTACTTC
many	TRBV27	TRBJ1-5	TRBD1	17	CASSLHATGEGNQPQHF	TGTGCCAGCAGTTTACACGCGACAGGGGAGGGCAATCAGCCCCAGCATTTT
-	TRBV4-3	TRBJ1-4	TRBD1	14	CASSQGDSNEKLFF	TGCGCCAGCAGCCAAGGGGACAGTAATGAAAAACTGTTTTTT
-	TRBV30	TRBJ1-2	-	14	CAWSGTPVNYGYTF	TGTGCCTGGAGTGGGACCCCAGTAAACTATGGCTACACCTTC
-	TRBV5-4	TRBJ2-5	TRBD1	15	CASSSRGTHQETQYF	TGTGCCAGCAGTTCCAGGGGGACACACCAAGAGACCCAGTACTTC
-	TRBV19	TRBJ2-1	-	15	CASNTFDQAVNEQFF	TGTGCCAGTAACACCTTCGACCAGGCCGTCAATGAGCAGTTCTTC
-	TRBV5-6	TRBJ2-3	-	17	CASSLAGMDSSTDTQYF	TGTGCCAGCAGCTTGGCCGGTATGGATTCTAGCACAGATACGCAGTATTTT
-	TRBV27	TRBJ2-4	-	16	CASSLKGPQAKNIQYF	TGTGCCAGCAGTTTAAAAGGACCACAAGCCAAAAACATTCAGTACTTC
-	TRBV28	TRBJ2-7	-	14	CASSPGTFSYEQYF	TGTGCCAGCAGTCCCGGGACATTCTCCTACGAGCAGTACTTC
-	TRBV15	TRBJ1-1	-	13	CATRYGGLTEAFF	TGTGCCACCAGGTACGGGGGGCTCACTGAAGCTTTCTTT
-	TRBV2	TRBJ2-1	TRBD1	15	CASSGLTGANNEQFF	TGTGCCAGCAGCGGTTTGACAGGGGCAAACAATGAGCAGTTCTTC
-	TRBV14	TRBJ2-5	-	15	CASSQEGRFRETQYF	TGTGCCAGCAGCCAAGAAGGAAGGTTTAGAGAGACCCAGTACTTC
-	TRBV18	TRBJ2-5	-	13	CASSPGYQETQYF	TGTGCCAGCTCACCGGGGTACCAAGAGACCCAGTACTTC
-	TRBV7-2	TRBJ2-3	TRBD2	18	CASSLWRSIAGLTDTQYF	TGTGCCAGCAGCTTGTGGCGGTCCATAGCGGGGCTAACAGATACGCAGTATTTT
-	TRBV28	TRBJ1-2	TRBD1	13	CASSLLDRGGYTF	TGTGCCAGCAGTTTATTGGACAGGGGTGGCTACACCTTC
-	TRBV29-1	TRBJ2-5	-	13	CSGDGGDAGTQYF	TGCAGCGGCGACGGAGGAGATGCAGGGACCCAGTACTTC
-	TRBV7-9	TRBJ1-3	-	15	CASSSRQFSGNTIYF	TGTGCCAGCAGCTCCCGACAATTCTCTGGAAACACCATATATTTT
-	TRBV19	TRBJ2-1	TRBD1	14	CASEPGQGNLEQFF	TGTGCCAGCGAGCCGGGACAGGGGAATCTTGAGCAGTTCTTC
-	TRBV7-2	TRBJ2-1	-	12	CASSFQNREQFF	TGTGCCAGCAGCTTCCAGAACCGTGAGCAGTTCTTC
-	TRBV4-3	TRBJ1-5	-	16	CASSQDWLQRNQPQHF	TGCGCCAGCAGCCAAGATTGGCTGCAGCGAAATCAGCCCCAGCATTTT
few	TRBV7-7	TRBJ1-5	-	19	CASSLTHSNKPPGNQPQHF	TGTGCCAGCAGCTTAACGCACAGCAACAAGCCCCCAGGCAATCAGCCCCAGCATTTT
-	TRBV28	TRBJ1-2	-	14	CASRLSGGPYGYTF	TGTGCCAGCAGATTATCCGGGGGACCCTATGGCTACACCTTC
-	TRBV15	TRBJ1-5	TRBD1	14	CATARDRETQPQHF	TGTGCCACCGCCCGGGACAGGGAGACTCAGCCCCAGCATTTT
-	TRBV21-1	TRBJ2-5	-	14	CASLLTGSQETQYF	TGTGCCAGCCTCCTGACAGGCTCGCAAGAGACCCAGTACTTC
-	TRBV9	TRBJ2-2	-	15	CASTAGRINTGELFF	TGTGCCAGCACCGCCGGGCGGATCAACACCGGGGAGCTGTTTTTT
once	TRBV7-7	TRBJ2-1	TRBD2	16	CASSIWGGRKYNEQFF	TGTGCCAGCTCAATTTGGGGGGGTCGTAAGTACAATGAGCAGTTCTTC
-	TRBV7-2	TRBJ1-5	TRBD1	15	CASSISGGGNQPQHF	TGTGCCAGCAGCATATCAGGGGGCGGCAATCAGCCCCAGCATTTT
-	TRBV27	TRBJ1-6	TRBD1	17	CASSPGQGVSYNSPLHF	TGTGCCAGCAGCCCGGGACAGGGTGTATCCTATAATTCACCCCTCCACTTT
-	TRBV2	TRBJ2-3	-	15	CASSQGTEITDTQYF	TGTGCCAGCAGCCAAGGTACGGAGATCACAGATACGCAGTATTTT
-	TRBV5-5	TRBJ1-3	-	16	CASSPSRGAQGNTIYF	TGTGCCAGCAGCCCCTCTAGGGGCGCTCAAGGAAACACCATATATTTT
-	TRBV5-1	TRBJ2-7	TRBD2	17	CASSLATGLAGVDEQYF	TGCGCCAGCAGCTTGGCCACAGGACTAGCGGGGGTCGACGAGCAGTACTTC
-	TRBV19	TRBJ2-7	-	13	CASSFGRIGEQYF	TGTGCCAGTAGTTTCGGACGCATAGGGGAGCAGTACTTC
few	TRBV4-2	TRBJ2-5	TRBD1	14	CASSQERTGETQYF	TGTGCCAGCAGCCAAGAAAGGACAGGGGAGACCCAGTACTTC
-	TRBV28	TRBJ1-4	TRBD1	14	CASSKQGRDEKLFF	TGTGCCAGCAGTAAACAGGGGAGGGATGAAAAACTGTTTTTT
once	TRBV7-6	TRBJ2-7	TRBD2	17	CASSPRSDIAGAYEQYF	TGTGCCAGCAGCCCTCGTAGCGATATAGCGGGGGCATACGAGCAGTACTTC